This is a list of T cell receptor beta chains from one sample in a study of T cell responses to AZD1222 COVID-19 vaccine. TCRdb's table, derived via immunoSEQ multiplex PCR, lists solely in-frame clones and lacks some. The table has around 140,000 clones, about 90% seen once. The sample in question was peripheral blood, obtained on day 0 of AZD1222 vaccination. The receptors originated from an adult in good health. CDR3s include the opening cysteine and the closing phenylalanine or tryptophan. D genes are given only for firm matches. Expanded clones get a size class; other rows say once, few or many, or leave the size out.

j_call d_call v_call clone_size cdr3_aa cdr3_nt
TRBJ1-2 NA TRBV19 NA CASSPLSPGEFRGYTF TGTGCCAGTAGTCCCCTCAGCCCCGGTGAGTTTAGGGGCTACACCTTC
TRBJ1-1 NA TRBV18 NA CASSPQRENTEAFF TGTGCCAGCTCACCCCAAAGGGAGAACACTGAAGCTTTCTTT
TRBJ2-3 NA TRBV5-4 NA CASSSPSRITDTQYF TGTGCCAGCAGCTCACCCTCGCGGATCACAGATACGCAGTATTTT
TRBJ2-2 TRBD2 TRBV5-1 once CASSSMKGLVMNTGELFF TGCGCCAGCAGCTCGATGAAAGGACTAGTCATGAACACCGGGGAGCTGTTTTTT
TRBJ2-2 TRBD2 TRBV9 NA CASSPPGTRAGELFF TGTGCCAGCAGCCCCCCCGGGACTAGGGCCGGGGAGCTGTTTTTT
TRBJ2-7 NA TRBV5-1 NA CASSAGHSSYEQYF TGCGCCAGCAGCGCTGGACACAGCTCCTACGAGCAGTACTTC
TRBJ1-5 NA TRBV2 once CASSVSFSQPQHF TGTGCCAGCAGCGTTTCTTTTAGTCAGCCCCAGCATTTT
TRBJ2-1 TRBD1 TRBV15 NA CATSSNRGSYNEQFF TGTGCCACCAGCAGCAACAGGGGCTCCTACAATGAGCAGTTCTTC
TRBJ2-1 NA TRBV7-3 NA CASSLVGGVDNEQFF TGTGCCAGCAGCTTAGTTGGAGGGGTGGACAATGAGCAGTTCTTC
TRBJ1-4 NA TRBV18 NA CASSGAGQDEKLFF TGTGCCAGCTCCGGGGCAGGGCAAGATGAAAAACTGTTTTTT
TRBJ1-5 NA TRBV19 NA CASSVRWGRGGQPQHF TGTGCCAGTAGTGTCAGGTGGGGACGGGGTGGCCAGCCCCAGCATTTT
TRBJ2-7 NA TRBV7-2 NA CASSLVGPDEQYF TGTGCCAGCAGCTTAGTTGGGCCAGACGAGCAGTACTTC
TRBJ2-1 TRBD2 TRBV5-1 NA CASSFTSGPYNEQFF TGCGCCAGCAGCTTTACTAGCGGCCCATACAATGAGCAGTTCTTC
TRBJ1-5 NA TRBV6-5 NA CASSPRTVPYQPQHF TGTGCCAGCAGCCCACGTACTGTCCCATATCAGCCCCAGCATTTT
TRBJ1-4 NA TRBV3-1/TRBV3-2 NA CASSPVQGTNEKLFF TGTGCCAGCAGCCCTGTACAGGGAACTAATGAAAAACTGTTTTTT
TRBJ1-1 NA TRBV9 NA CASSVTATTLGTEAFF TGTGCCAGCAGCGTAACGGCGACCACACTGGGCACTGAAGCTTTCTTT
TRBJ1-5 NA TRBV4-1 NA CASSLNWAGPQHF TGCGCCAGCAGCCTAAACTGGGCGGGGCCCCAGCATTTT
TRBJ2-2 NA TRBV27 NA CASSLRGMPGAGELFF TGTGCCAGCAGTTTGCGCGGGATGCCAGGGGCCGGGGAGCTGTTTTTT
TRBJ1-2 NA TRBV2 NA CASSDRVSYGYTF TGTGCCAGCAGTGACAGGGTTAGCTATGGCTACACCTTC
TRBJ1-2 TRBD1 TRBV7-2 NA CASSSFPGQGNYGYTF TGTGCCAGCAGCTCCTTCCCGGGACAGGGTAACTATGGCTACACCTTC
TRBJ1-1 NA TRBV3-1/TRBV3-2 NA CASSQEGARMNTEAFF TGTGCCAGCAGCCAAGAGGGGGCGCGGATGAACACTGAAGCTTTCTTT
TRBJ2-1 TRBD2 TRBV11-3 once CASSLEGLAGNEQFF TGTGCCAGCAGCTTAGAGGGACTAGCGGGGAATGAGCAGTTCTTC
TRBJ1-6 NA TRBV7-8 NA CASSPGSRVNSPLHF TGTGCCAGCAGCCCCGGGAGCAGGGTTAATTCACCCCTCCACTTT
TRBJ1-2 TRBD1 TRBV3-1/TRBV3-2 many CASSSPDRGDYGYTF TGTGCCAGCAGCTCGCCCGACAGGGGCGACTATGGCTACACCTTC
TRBJ2-7 NA TRBV24-1 NA CATSDSRGRTYEQYF TGTGCCACCAGTGATTCCCGGGGGCGCACCTACGAGCAGTACTTC
TRBJ2-1 TRBD2 TRBV28 NA CASSLWGGLAGGRHEQFF TGTGCCAGCAGTTTATGGGGAGGGCTAGCGGGGGGAAGGCATGAGCAGTTCTTC
TRBJ2-5 NA TRBV9 NA CASSAPGDFQETQYF TGTGCCAGCAGCGCTCCCGGGGACTTCCAAGAGACCCAGTACTTC
TRBJ1-1 NA TRBV19 NA CASTPRQYRSDTEAFF TGTGCCAGTACCCCTCGCCAATACAGGAGTGACACTGAAGCTTTCTTT
TRBJ1-6 NA TRBV19 NA CASGQGWSSPLHF TGTGCCAGCGGCCAGGGCTGGAGTTCACCCCTCCACTTT
TRBJ1-2 TRBD1 TRBV10-2 NA CASSEGTGFSYGYTF TGCGCCAGCAGTGAGGGGACAGGGTTCAGCTATGGCTACACCTTC
TRBJ1-5 TRBD1 TRBV3-1/TRBV3-2 NA CASSQGQGFQPQHF TGTGCCAGCAGCCAGGGACAGGGGTTCCAGCCCCAGCATTTT
TRBJ2-3 NA TRBV6-5 NA CASKQGGHGTDTQYF TGTGCCAGCAAACAAGGGGGTCATGGCACAGATACGCAGTATTTT
TRBJ2-4 TRBD2 TRBV7-8 NA CASSLGLAIRAKNIQYF TGTGCCAGCAGCTTGGGACTAGCGATCAGGGCCAAAAACATTCAGTACTTC
TRBJ2-3 TRBD2 TRBV7-2 NA CASSLQAGGVSDTQYF TGTGCCAGCAGCCTCCAAGCGGGAGGAGTTTCAGATACGCAGTATTTT
TRBJ1-2 NA TRBV29-1 NA CSVVSPLGYTF TGCAGCGTTGTAAGTCCACTTGGGTACACCTTC
TRBJ2-7 TRBD1 TRBV10-3 NA CAIDGTESHEQYF TGTGCCATTGACGGGACAGAGAGCCACGAGCAGTACTTC
TRBJ1-5 TRBD1 TRBV5-8 NA CASSPGTGGHQPQHF TGTGCCAGCAGCCCTGGGACAGGGGGTCATCAGCCCCAGCATTTT
TRBJ2-6 NA TRBV7-9 NA CASSLRSSGANVLTF TGTGCCAGCAGCTTACGGAGCTCTGGGGCCAACGTCCTGACTTTC
TRBJ1-2 NA TRBV19 few CASSTRRMPQTNYGYTF TGTGCCAGTAGTACCCGACGGATGCCTCAGACTAACTATGGCTACACCTTC
TRBJ1-1 TRBD1 TRBV10-2 NA CASNAGGTEAFF TGCGCCAGCAACGCAGGGGGAACTGAAGCTTTCTTT
TRBJ2-2 NA TRBV19 NA CASSTPGGNTGELFF TGTGCCAGTAGTACCCCCGGGGGGAACACCGGGGAGCTGTTTTTT
TRBJ1-1 NA TRBV11-2 NA CASSYSSGTEAFF TGTGCCAGCAGCTACTCCAGCGGGACTGAAGCTTTCTTT
TRBJ1-2 NA TRBV6-2/TRBV6-3 NA CASSTRYGYTF TGTGCCAGCAGTACCCGCTATGGCTACACCTTC
TRBJ2-7 NA TRBV12-2 NA CASRLAGGAELYEQYF TGTGCAAGTCGCTTAGCGGGGGGAGCCGAACTTTACGAGCAGTACTTC
TRBJ1-4 NA TRBV2 NA CASSFVWGANEKLFF TGTGCCAGCTCCTTTGTATGGGGGGCTAATGAAAAACTGTTTTTT
TRBJ2-1 NA TRBV5-1 NA CASSFGGTGWDEQFF TGCGCCAGCAGCTTTGGGGGCACAGGGTGGGATGAGCAGTTCTTC
TRBJ2-7 NA TRBV4-3 NA CASSQEPGDYEQYF TGCGCCAGCAGCCAAGAGCCGGGGGACTACGAGCAGTACTTC
TRBJ1-5 NA TRBV7-2 NA CASSPGVGLLEQPQHF TGTGCCAGCAGCCCCGGGGTAGGGCTTTTGGAGCAGCCCCAGCATTTT